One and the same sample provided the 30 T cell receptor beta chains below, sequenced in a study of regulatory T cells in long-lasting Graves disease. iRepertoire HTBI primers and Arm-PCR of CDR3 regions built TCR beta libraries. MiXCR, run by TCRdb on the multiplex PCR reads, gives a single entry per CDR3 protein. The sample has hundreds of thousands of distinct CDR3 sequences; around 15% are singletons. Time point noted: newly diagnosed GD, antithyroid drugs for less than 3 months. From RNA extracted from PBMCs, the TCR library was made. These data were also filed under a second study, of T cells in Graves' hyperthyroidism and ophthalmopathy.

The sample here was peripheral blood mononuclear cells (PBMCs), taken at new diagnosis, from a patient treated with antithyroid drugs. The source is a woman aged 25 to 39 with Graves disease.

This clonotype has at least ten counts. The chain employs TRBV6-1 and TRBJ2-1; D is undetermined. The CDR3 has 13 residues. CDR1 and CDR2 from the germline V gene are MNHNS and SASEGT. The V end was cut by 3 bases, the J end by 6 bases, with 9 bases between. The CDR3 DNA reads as TGTGCCAGCAGTGATGTACACGGCAATGAGCAGTTCTTC. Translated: CASSDVHGNEQFF.

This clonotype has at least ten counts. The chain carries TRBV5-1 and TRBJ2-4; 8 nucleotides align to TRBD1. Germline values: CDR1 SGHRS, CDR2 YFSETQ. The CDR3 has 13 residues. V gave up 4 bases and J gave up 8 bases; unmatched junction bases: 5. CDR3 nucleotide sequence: TGCGCCAGCAGCCCAGGGGGCGCGGACATTCAGTACTTC. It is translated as CASSPGGADIQYF. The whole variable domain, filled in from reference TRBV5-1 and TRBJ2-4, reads KAGVTQTPRYLIKTRGQQVTLSCSPISGHRSVSWYQQTPGQGLQFLFEYFSETQRNKGNFPGRFSGRQFSNSRSEMNVSTLELGDSALYLCASSPGGADIQYFGAGTRLSVL.

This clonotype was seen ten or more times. The CDR3 sequence: CASSTLAGGPETQYF. CDR3 bases: TGTGCCAGCAGCACACTAGCGGGAGGGCCAGAGACCCAGTACTTC. This sequence joins TRBV6-1 and TRBJ2-5, with 13 bases that match TRBD2. CDR1 MNHNS and CDR2 SASEGT come from the germline V gene. V shed 6 bases and J 4 bases; nucleotides not matched to a gene: 5. The length of the CDR3 is 15 residues.

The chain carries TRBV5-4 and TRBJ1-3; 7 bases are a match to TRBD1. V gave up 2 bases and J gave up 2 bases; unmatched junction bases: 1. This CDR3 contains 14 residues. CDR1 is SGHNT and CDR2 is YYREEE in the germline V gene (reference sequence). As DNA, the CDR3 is TGTGCCAGCAGCTTCACAGGGGCTGGAAACACCATATATTTT. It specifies CASSFTGAGNTIYF.

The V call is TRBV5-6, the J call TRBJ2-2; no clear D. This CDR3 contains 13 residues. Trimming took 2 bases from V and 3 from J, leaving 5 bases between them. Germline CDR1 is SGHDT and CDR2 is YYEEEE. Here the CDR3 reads CASSFRDTGELFF. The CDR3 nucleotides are TGTGCCAGCAGCTTCAGAGACACCGGGGAGCTGTTTTTT.

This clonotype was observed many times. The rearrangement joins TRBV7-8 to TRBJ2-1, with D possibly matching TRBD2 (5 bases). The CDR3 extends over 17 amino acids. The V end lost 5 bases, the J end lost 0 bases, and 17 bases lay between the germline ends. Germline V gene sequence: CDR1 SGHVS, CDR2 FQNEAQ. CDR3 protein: CASSNSGEWGSYNEQFF. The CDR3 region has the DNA TGTGCCAGCAGCAACTCCGGGGAGTGGGGCTCCTACAATGAGCAGTTCTTC.

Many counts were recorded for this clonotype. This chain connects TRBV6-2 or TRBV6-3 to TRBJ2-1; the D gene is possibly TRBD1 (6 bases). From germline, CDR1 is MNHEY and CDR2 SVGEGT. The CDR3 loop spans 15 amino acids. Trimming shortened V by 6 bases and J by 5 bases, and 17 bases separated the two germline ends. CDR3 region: CASRKQGSFDNEQFF. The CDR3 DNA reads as TGTGCCAGCAGAAAACAGGGAAGTTTCGACAATGAGCAGTTCTTC.

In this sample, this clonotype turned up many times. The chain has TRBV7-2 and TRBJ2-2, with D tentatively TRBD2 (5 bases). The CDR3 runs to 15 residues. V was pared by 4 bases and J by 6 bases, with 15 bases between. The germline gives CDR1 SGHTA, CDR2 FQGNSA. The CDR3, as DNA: TGTGCCAGCAGCTCGTATGGGAGAGCCGCCGGGGAGCTGTTTTTT. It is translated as CASSSYGRAAGELFF.

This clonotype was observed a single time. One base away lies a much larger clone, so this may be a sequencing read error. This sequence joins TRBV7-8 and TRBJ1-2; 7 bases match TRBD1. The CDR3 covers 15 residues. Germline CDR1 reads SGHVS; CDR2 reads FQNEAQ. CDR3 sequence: CTSSLGGGRNYGYTF. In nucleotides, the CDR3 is TGTACCAGCAGCTTAGGGGGCGGACGGAACTATGGCTACACCTTC.

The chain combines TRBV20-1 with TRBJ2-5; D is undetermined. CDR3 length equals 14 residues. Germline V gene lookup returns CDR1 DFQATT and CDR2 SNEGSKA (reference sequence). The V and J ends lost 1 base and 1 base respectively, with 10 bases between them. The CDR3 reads CSARGRWAQETQYF. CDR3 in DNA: TGCAGTGCTAGAGGACGGTGGGCCCAAGAGACCCAGTACTTC.

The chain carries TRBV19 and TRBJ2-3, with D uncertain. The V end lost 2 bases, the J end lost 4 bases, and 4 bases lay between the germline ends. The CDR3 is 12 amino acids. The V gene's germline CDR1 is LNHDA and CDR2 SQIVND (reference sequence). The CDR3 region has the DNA TGTGCCAGTAGTATATCCCCAGATACGCAGTATTTT. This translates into CASSISPDTQYF.

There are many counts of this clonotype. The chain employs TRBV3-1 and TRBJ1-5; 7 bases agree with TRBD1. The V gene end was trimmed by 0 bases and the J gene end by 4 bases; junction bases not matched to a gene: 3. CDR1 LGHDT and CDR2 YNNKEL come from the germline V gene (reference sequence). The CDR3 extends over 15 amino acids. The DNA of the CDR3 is TGTGCCAGCAGCCAAGATCGACAGGGTAATCAGCCCCAGCATTTT. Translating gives CASSQDRQGNQPQHF.

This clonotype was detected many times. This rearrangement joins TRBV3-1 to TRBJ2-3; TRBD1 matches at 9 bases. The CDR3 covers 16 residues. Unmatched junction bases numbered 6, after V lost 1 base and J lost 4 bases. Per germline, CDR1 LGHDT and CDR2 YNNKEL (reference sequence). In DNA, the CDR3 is TGTGCCAGCAGCCAAGTCGGGACAGGGCGCCCAGATACGCAGTATTTT. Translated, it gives CASSQVGTGRPDTQYF.

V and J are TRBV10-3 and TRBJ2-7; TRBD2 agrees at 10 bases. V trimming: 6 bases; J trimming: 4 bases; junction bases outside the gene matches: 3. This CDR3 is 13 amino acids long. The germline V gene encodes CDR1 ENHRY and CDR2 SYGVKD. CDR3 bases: TGTGCCATCAGAGGGACTAGCGAGTACGAGCAGTACTTC. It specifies CAIRGTSEYEQYF.

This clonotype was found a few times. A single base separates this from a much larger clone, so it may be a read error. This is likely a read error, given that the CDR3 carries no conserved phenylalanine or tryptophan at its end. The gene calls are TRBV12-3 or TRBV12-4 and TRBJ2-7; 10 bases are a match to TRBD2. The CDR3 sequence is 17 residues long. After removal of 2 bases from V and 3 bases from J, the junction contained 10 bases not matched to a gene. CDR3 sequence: CASSLRLAGVPNYEQYL. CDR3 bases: TGTGCCAGCAGTTTACGGCTAGCGGGAGTCCCAAACTACGAGCAGTACCTC.

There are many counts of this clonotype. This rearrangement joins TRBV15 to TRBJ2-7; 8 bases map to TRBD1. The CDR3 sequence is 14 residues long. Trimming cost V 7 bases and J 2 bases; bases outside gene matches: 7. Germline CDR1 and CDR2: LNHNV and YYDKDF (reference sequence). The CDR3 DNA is TGTGCCACCAAGTCCGGGACAGGCACCTACGAGCAGTACTTC. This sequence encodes CATKSGTGTYEQYF.

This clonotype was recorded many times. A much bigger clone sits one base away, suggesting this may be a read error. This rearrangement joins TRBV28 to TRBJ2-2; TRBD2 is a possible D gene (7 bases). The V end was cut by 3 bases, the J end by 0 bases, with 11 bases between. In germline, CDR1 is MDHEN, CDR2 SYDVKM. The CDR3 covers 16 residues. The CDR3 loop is CASSFWGGANTGELFF. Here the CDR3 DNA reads TGTGCCAGCAGTTTTTGGGGGGGCGCGAACACCGGGGAGCTGTTTTTT.

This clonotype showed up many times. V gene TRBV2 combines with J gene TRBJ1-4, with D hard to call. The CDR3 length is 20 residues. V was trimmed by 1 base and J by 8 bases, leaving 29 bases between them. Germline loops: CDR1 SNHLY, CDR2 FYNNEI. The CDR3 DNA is TGTGCCAGCAGTGAAGACGTAACGGGAGGGTTCACGTTGTCTTACGAAAAACTGTTTTTT. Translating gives CASSEDVTGGFTLSYEKLFF.

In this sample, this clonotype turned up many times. The CDR3 is CSARDDSGRYTDTQYF. For the CDR3, the DNA is TGCAGTGCTAGAGATGATAGCGGGCGCTACACAGATACGCAGTATTTT. The chain is built from TRBV20-1 and TRBJ2-3; TRBD2 matches at 7 bases. V lost 0 bases, J lost 2 bases, and 8 bases stayed unmatched. This CDR3 is built from 16 residues. Germline values: CDR1 DFQATT, CDR2 SNEGSKA (reference sequence).

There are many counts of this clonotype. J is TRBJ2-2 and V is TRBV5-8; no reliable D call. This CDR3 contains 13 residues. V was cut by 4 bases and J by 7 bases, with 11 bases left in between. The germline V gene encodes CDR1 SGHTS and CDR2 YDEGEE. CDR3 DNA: TGTGCCAGCAGCCGGGTGGGGAACGGGGAGCTGTTTTTT. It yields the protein CASSRVGNGELFF.

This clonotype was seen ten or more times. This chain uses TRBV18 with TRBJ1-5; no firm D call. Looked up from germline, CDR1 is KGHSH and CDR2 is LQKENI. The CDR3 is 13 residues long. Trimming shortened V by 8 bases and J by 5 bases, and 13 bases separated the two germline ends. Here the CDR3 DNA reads TGTGCCAGCAGTCCTGGGAGGGATCAGCCCCAGCATTTT. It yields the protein CASSPGRDQPQHF.

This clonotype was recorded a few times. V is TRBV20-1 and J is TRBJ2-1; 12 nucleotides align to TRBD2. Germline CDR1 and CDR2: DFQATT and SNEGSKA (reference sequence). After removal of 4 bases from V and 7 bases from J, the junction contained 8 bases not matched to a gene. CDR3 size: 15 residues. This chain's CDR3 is CSAKRAGTSGNEQFF. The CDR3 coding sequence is TGCAGTGCTAAACGGGCCGGGACTAGCGGGAATGAGCAGTTCTTC.

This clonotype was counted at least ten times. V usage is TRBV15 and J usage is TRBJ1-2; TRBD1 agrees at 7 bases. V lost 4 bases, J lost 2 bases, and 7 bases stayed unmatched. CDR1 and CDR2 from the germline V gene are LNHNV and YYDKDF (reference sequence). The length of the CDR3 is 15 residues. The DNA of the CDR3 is TGTGCCACCAGCAAGGGGGCCAGGGCAAACTATGGCTACACCTTC. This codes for CATSKGARANYGYTF.

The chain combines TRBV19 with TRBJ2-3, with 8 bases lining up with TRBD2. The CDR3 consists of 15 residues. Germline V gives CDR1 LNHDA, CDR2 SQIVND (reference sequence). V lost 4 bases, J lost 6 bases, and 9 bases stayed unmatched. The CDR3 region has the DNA TGTGCCAGTAGTACCCTGACTAGCGCACAGGATACGCAGTATTTT. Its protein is CASSTLTSAQDTQYF.

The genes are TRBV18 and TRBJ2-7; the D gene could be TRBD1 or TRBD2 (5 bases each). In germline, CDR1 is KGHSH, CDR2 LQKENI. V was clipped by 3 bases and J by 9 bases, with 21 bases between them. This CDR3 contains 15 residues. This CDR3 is CASSPNFGTVGGQYF. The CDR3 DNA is TGTGCCAGCTCACCCAACTTTGGGACCGTGGGCGGGCAGTACTTC.

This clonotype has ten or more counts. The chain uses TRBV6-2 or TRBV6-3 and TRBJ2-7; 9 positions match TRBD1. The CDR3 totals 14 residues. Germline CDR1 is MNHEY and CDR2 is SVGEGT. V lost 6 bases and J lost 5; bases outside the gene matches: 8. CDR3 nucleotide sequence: TGTGCCAGCAGGACCGGGACAGGGTCCCACGAGCAGTACTTC. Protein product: CASRTGTGSHEQYF.

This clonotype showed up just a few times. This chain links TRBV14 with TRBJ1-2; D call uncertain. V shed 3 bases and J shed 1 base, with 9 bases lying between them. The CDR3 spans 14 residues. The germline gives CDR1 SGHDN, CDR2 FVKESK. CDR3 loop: CASSQLVGNYGYTF. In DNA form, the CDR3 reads TGTGCCAGCAGCCAGTTGGTGGGTAACTATGGCTACACCTTC.

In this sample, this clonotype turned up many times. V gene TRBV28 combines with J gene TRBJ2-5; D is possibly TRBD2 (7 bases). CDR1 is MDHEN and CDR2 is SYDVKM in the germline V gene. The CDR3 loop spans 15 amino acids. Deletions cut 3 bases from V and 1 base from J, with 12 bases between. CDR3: CASSFEGGGQETQYF. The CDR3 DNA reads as TGTGCCAGCAGTTTTGAGGGGGGGGGCCAAGAGACCCAGTACTTC. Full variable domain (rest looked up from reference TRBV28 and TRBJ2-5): DVKVTQSSRYLVKRTGEKVFLECVQDMDHENMFWYRQDPGLGLRLIYFSYDVKMKEKGDIPEGYSVSREKKERFSLILESASTNQTSMYLCASSFEGGGQETQYFGPGTRLLVL.

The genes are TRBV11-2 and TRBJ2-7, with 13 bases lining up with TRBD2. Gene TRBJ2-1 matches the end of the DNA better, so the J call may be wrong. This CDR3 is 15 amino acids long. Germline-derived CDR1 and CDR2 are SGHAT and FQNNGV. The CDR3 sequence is CASSSGTSGIREQFF. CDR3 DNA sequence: TGTGCCAGCAGCTCCGGGACTAGCGGGATACGCGAGCAGTTCTTC.

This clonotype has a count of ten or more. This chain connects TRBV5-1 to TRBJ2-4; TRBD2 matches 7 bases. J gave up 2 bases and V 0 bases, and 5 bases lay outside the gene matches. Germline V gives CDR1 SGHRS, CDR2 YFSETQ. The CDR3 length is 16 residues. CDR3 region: CASSLVTSDPKNIQYF. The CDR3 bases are TGCGCCAGCAGCTTGGTTACTAGCGATCCCAAAAACATTCAGTACTTC.